This TCR beta chain was identified during a study of shared clonotypes between healthy human individuals. Study overall: Donor ages ranged 18 to 49 years: a couple of women, a few men. Study-wide results and limits: When naive CD4 clonotypes were compared across a few donors, roughly 4.9% were shared.

As for this clone: The antigen remains undetermined.

The assay was immunoSEQ multiplex PCR, and TCRdb's table has in-frame clones only and misses some. The sample consists of more than 2 million clones, about 95% of them appearing once. The naive CD8 fraction comprised CD45RO-negative cells positively selected for CCR7 and excluded terminally differentiated effector memory CD45RA+ cells. All of the donors resided in Nashville, Tennessee, and each was a Caucasian adult. This CDR3 has 15 residues. The junction had 8 bases not matched to a gene; V was cut back by 0 bases and J by 4 bases. The germline V gene encodes CDR1 GTSNPN and CDR2 SVGIG (reference sequence).

V usage is TRBV30 and J usage is TRBJ2-7; 8 nucleotides align to TRBD2. The sequenced sample consisted of naive CD8+ T cells sorted from blood. The receptor's source is a man between 18 and 35 years old in good health. The CDR3 protein is CAWSVYSGGGYEQYF. CDR3 bases: TGTGCCTGGAGTGTATATTCGGGCGGGGGGTACGAGCAGTACTTC. Using reference TRBV30 and TRBJ2-7 for the parts outside the CDR3, the full variable domain is SQTIHQWPATLVQPVGSPLSLECTVEGTSNPNLYWYRQAAGRGLQLLFYSVGIGQISSEVPQNLSASRPQDRQFILSSKKLLLSDSGFYLCAWSVYSGGGYEQYFGPGTRLTVT.